A selection of T cell receptor beta chains follows, all from one sample in a study of Ad26.COV2.S vaccination and SARS-CoV-2 variants. Measured with immunoSEQ multiplex PCR; TCRdb has only the in-frame clones, and not every one. The sample lists just under 250,000 clones; roughly 90% were seen once. The source material was peripheral blood, sampled in a trial of Ad26.COV2.S vaccine versus placebo. Every receptor here comes from a person aged 18-60 years who received the Ad26.COV2.S COVID-19 vaccine or a placebo. Both conserved end residues are part of each CDR3. Fields, in order: V gene, clone size, J gene, D gene, CDR3 DNA, CDR3 protein. D genes are given only for firm matches. The size field is filled for only some rows; it gives once, few, many or a size class.

TRBV4-1	.	TRBJ2-7	TRBD2	TGCGCCAGCAGCCAAGTTAGACTAGCGGGAGGTAGGGACTACGAGCAGTACTTC	CASSQVRLAGGRDYEQYF
TRBV19	.	TRBJ1-3	.	TGTGCCAGTCGAACTACAGGGAAAGGAAACACCATATATTTT	CASRTTGKGNTIYF
TRBV4-1	few	TRBJ2-2	.	TGCGCCAGCAGCCAATCGGAGTATACCGGGGAGCTGTTTTTT	CASSQSEYTGELFF
TRBV24-1	.	TRBJ2-1	.	TGTGCCACCAGTGGTCGGAATGAGCAGTTCTTC	CATSGRNEQFF
TRBV25-1	.	TRBJ1-3	.	TGTGCCAGCAGTGAATCCGCTGGGGGTTGGCACTCTGGAAACACCATATATTTT	CASSESAGGWHSGNTIYF
TRBV6-5	.	TRBJ1-1	.	TGTGCCAGCAGTTACTCCCAGAACACTGAAGCTTTCTTT	CASSYSQNTEAFF
TRBV25-1	.	TRBJ2-7	TRBD1	TGTGCCAGCAGTGAAATTCCACAGGGGACAACGCAGTACTTC	CASSEIPQGTTQYF
TRBV30	.	TRBJ1-5	.	TGTGCCTGGAGTGTAGTCAGCAAGCAGCCCCAGCATTTT	CAWSVVSKQPQHF
TRBV5-4	.	TRBJ2-2	.	TGTGCCAGCAGCTTGCGGACTGGAAGGGAGCTGTTTTTT	CASSLRTGRELFF
TRBV7-3	.	TRBJ1-2	TRBD1	TGTGCCAGCAGCAAGGACAGGGGTGATGGCTACACCTTC	CASSKDRGDGYTF
TRBV28	.	TRBJ2-3	TRBD1	TGTGCCAGCAGACAGGGGGGCAGCACAGATACGCAGTATTTT	CASRQGGSTDTQYF
TRBV19	.	TRBJ2-7	TRBD1	TGTGCCAGTAGTAGAGGACAGGGGTACGAGCAGTACTTC	CASSRGQGYEQYF
TRBV6-2/TRBV6-3	.	TRBJ2-2	.	TGTGCCAGCAGTTACCCCAGTCGAGTTTTCGGGGAGCTGTTTTTT	CASSYPSRVFGELFF
TRBV19	.	TRBJ2-1	.	TGTGCCAGTAGTATCGACGGGGGGCCCCCCTACAATGAGCAGTTCTTC	CASSIDGGPPYNEQFF
TRBV6-5	few	TRBJ1-2	TRBD1	TGTGCCAGCAGTTACCGAACAGGGGAAGGCTACACCTTC	CASSYRTGEGYTF
TRBV5-1	.	TRBJ2-3	TRBD1	TGCGCCAGCAGCTACAGGGGGAAAAGCACAGATACGCAGTATTTT	CASSYRGKSTDTQYF
TRBV18	few	TRBJ2-6	TRBD1	TGTGCCAGCTCACCGGGACAGGGCGGAGGGGCCAACGTCCTGACTTTC	CASSPGQGGGANVLTF
TRBV28	.	TRBJ2-7	TRBD2	TGTGCCAGCAGCCGTGGGACTAGCGGCTCCTACGAGCAGTACTTC	CASSRGTSGSYEQYF
TRBV5-1	.	TRBJ1-4	.	TGCGCCAGCAGCTTTGCAGGGCTGGGTGAAAAACTGTTTTTT	CASSFAGLGEKLFF
TRBV6-5	.	TRBJ1-2	TRBD1	TGTGCCAGCAGCCGCCTGGACAGGGGGTTGAACGGCTACACCTTC	CASSRLDRGLNGYTF
TRBV10-3	.	TRBJ2-7	.	TGTGCCATCAGCCGGGTGGAGGACAACGAGCAGTACTTC	CAISRVEDNEQYF
TRBV6-1	.	TRBJ1-6	.	TGTGCCAGCAGTGAAGCGGGATGGGCATCCAATTCACCCCTCCACTTT	CASSEAGWASNSPLHF
TRBV5-8	.	TRBJ1-2	TRBD1	TGTGCCAGCAGCTGGGACTACAGGGGCCCCTCTGGCTACACCTTC	CASSWDYRGPSGYTF
TRBV27	.	TRBJ2-3	TRBD1	TGTGCCAGCAGCTCTGGACAGGTTAAAAGGGAGATCTATACGCAGTATTTT	CASSSGQVKREIYTQYF
TRBV3-1/TRBV3-2	.	TRBJ2-7	TRBD1	TGTGCCAGCAGCCAAGTTTCGGACAGGGGAATTTACGAGCAGTACTTC	CASSQVSDRGIYEQYF
TRBV18	.	TRBJ2-7	.	TGTGCCAGCTCACCACCGAGCAGGGACCCTAGCTCCTACGAGCAGTACTTC	CASSPPSRDPSSYEQYF
TRBV28	.	TRBJ2-3	.	TGTGCCAGCAGTTTGGGGGAGGACGGAACAGATACGCAGTATTTT	CASSLGEDGTDTQYF
TRBV7-3	.	TRBJ2-3	TRBD1	TGTGCCAGCAGCTTTACAGGGGCAGATACGCAGTATTTT	CASSFTGADTQYF